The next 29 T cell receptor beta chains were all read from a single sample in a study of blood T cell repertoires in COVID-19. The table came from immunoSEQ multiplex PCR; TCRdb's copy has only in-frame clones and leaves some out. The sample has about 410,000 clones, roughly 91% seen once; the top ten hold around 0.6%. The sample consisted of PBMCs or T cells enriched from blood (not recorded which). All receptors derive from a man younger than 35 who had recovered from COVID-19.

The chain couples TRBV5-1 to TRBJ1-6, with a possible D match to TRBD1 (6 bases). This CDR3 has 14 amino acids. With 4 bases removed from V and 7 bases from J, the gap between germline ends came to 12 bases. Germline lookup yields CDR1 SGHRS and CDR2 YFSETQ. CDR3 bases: TGCGCCAGCAGCCCGGGACACCAGAATTCACCCCTCCACTTT. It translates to CASSPGHQNSPLHF.

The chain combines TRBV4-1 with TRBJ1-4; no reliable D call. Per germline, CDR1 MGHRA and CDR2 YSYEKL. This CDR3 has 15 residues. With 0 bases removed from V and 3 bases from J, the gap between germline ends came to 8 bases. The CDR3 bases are TGCGCCAGCAGCCAAGAGAGGCGGGCTAATGAAAAACTGTTTTTT. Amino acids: CASSQERRANEKLFF.

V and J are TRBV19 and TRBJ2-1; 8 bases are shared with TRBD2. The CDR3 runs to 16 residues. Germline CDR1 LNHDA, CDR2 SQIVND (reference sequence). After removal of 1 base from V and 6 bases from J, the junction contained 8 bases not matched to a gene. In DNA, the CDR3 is TGTGCCAGTAGTATAGGGCGGACTAGCAAAATCAATGAGCAGTTCTTC. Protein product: CASSIGRTSKINEQFF.

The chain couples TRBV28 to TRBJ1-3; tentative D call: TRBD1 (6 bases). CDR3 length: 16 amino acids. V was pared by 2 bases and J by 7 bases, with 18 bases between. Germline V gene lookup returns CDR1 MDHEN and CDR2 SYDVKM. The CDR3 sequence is CASSLVFGAGVNTIYF. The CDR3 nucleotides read TGTGCCAGCAGTTTAGTTTTCGGGGCAGGGGTGAACACCATATATTTT.

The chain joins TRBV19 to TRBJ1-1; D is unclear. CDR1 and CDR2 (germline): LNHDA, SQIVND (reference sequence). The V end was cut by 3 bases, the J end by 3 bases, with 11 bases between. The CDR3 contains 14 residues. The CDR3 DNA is TGTGCCAGTAGTATGGAATATCGGGACACTGAAGCTTTCTTT. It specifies CASSMEYRDTEAFF.

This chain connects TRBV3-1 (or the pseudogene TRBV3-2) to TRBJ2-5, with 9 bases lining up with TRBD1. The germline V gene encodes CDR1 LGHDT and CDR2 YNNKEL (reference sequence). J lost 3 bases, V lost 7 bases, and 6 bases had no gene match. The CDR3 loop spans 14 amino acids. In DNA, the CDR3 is TGTGCCAGCATGACGACAGGGGGGAAAGAGACCCAGTACTTC. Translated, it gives CASMTTGGKETQYF.

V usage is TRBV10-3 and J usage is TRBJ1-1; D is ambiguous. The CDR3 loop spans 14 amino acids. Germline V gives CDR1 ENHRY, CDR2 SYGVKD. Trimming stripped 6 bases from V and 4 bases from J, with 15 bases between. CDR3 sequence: CAISREARGTEAFF. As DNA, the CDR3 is TGTGCCATCAGCCGGGAGGCCCGGGGCACTGAAGCTTTCTTT.

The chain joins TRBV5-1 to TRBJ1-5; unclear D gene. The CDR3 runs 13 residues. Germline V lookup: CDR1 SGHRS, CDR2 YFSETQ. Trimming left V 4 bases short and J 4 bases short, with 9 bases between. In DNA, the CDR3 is TGCGCCAGCAGCGTTGGGCATAATCAGCCCCAGCATTTT. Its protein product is CASSVGHNQPQHF.

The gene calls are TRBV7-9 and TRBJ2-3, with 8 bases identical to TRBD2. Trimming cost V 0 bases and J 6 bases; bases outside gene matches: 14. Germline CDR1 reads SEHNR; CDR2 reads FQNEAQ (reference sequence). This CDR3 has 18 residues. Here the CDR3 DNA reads TGTGCCAGCAGCTTAGCGAGGTGGGACCCGGGGGGGACGGATACGCAGTATTTT. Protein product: CASSLARWDPGGTDTQYF.

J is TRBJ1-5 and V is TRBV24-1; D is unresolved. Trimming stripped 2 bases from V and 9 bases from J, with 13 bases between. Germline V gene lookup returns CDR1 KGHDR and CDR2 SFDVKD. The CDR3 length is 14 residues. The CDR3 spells CATSDSRGLGPQHF. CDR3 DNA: TGTGCCACCAGTGATTCGCGTGGTCTTGGGCCCCAGCATTTT.

The CDR3 coding sequence is TGTGCCAGCAGCTCCCTAATAGCGGGGAACGAGAGGACCCAGTACTTC. Protein: CASSSLIAGNERTQYF. The V and J genes are TRBV7-9 and TRBJ2-5; 8 bases are shared with TRBD2. CDR3 length: 16 amino acids. The J segment lost 7 bases and the V segment lost 4 bases, leaving 14 bases of the junction unmatched. The germline gives CDR1 SEHNR, CDR2 FQNEAQ (reference sequence).

DNA of the CDR3: TGTGCCAGCAGGCCACAGGGGTTTAGCAATCAGCCCCAGCATTTT. Translation: CASRPQGFSNQPQHF. The rearrangement uses TRBV28 and TRBJ1-5; TRBD1 matches 7 bases. Trimming took 6 bases from V and 0 from J; bases not matched to a gene: 5. Per germline, CDR1 MDHEN and CDR2 SYDVKM. There are 15 residues in the CDR3. The full variable domain, in which reference TRBV28 and TRBJ1-5 provide the parts outside the CDR3, is DVKVTQSSRYLVKRTGEKVFLECVQDMDHENMFWYRQDPGLGLRLIYFSYDVKMKEKGDIPEGYSVSREKKERFSLILESASTNQTSMYLCASRPQGFSNQPQHFGDGTRLSIL.

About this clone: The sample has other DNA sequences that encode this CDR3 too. The CDR3 nucleotides read TGTGCCAGTGGCCGGGGGAACACTGAAGCTTTCTTT. It codes for CASGRGNTEAFF. The V gene is TRBV19, the J gene TRBJ1-1, with D uncertain. The CDR3 spans 12 residues. Trimming cost V 8 bases and J 1 base, with 8 bases left between them. Per the germline V gene, CDR1 is LNHDA and CDR2 is SQIVND (reference sequence).

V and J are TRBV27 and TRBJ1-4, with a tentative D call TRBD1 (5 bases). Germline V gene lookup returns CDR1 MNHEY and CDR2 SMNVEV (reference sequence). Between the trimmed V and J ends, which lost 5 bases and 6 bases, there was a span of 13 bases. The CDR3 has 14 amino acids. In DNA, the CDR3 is TGTGCCAGCAGTCAAGGGGTTCAGTATGAAAAACTGTTTTTT. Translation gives CASSQGVQYEKLFF.

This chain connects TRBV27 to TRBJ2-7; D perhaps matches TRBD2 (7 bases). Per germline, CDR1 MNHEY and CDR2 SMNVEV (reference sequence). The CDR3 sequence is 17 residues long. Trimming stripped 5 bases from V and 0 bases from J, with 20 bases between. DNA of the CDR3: TGTGCCAGCAGTCCCTACGTCGGGGGAGGGGGCTCCTACGAGCAGTACTTC. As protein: CASSPYVGGGGSYEQYF.

In DNA, the CDR3 is TGCGCCAGCAGCCTGACAGGGGTCTCCGGGGAGCTGTTTTTT. This encodes CASSLTGVSGELFF. This chain links TRBV5-1 with TRBJ2-2; 8 positions agree with TRBD1. The V gene end was trimmed by 4 bases and the J gene end by 6 bases; junction bases not matched to a gene: 5. This CDR3 is 14 amino acids long. Germline values: CDR1 SGHRS, CDR2 YFSETQ.

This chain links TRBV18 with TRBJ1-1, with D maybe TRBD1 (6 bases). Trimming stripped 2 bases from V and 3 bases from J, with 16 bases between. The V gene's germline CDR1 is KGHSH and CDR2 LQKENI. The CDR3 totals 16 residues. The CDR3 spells CASSPSWGLEDTEAFF. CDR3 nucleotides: TGTGCCAGCTCACCATCGTGGGGGCTGGAGGACACTGAAGCTTTCTTT.

In DNA form, the CDR3 reads TGTGCCAGCAGCCATGAGGACAGGTTTTATCAGCCCCAGCATTTT. Its protein product is CASSHEDRFYQPQHF. The chain uses TRBV6-5 and TRBJ1-5; TRBD1 matches 7 bases. The germline CDR1 and CDR2 sequences are MNHEY and SVGAGI. Germline trimming cut 6 bases from V and 5 bases from J; bases unmatched to any gene: 10. This CDR3 region has 15 residues.

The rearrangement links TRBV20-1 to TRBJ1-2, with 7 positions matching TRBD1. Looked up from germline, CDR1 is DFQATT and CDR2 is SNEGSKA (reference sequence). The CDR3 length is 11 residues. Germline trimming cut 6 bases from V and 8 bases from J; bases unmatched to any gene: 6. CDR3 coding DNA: TGCAGTGCCCCCGGGACAGAGGGCTACACCTTC. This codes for CSAPGTEGYTF.

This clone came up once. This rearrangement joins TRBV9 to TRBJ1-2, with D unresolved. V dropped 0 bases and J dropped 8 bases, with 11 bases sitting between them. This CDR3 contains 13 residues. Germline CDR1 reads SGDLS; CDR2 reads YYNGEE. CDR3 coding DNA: TGTGCCAGCAGCGTAGCTCCTTTCTCCGGCTACACCTTC. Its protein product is CASSVAPFSGYTF.

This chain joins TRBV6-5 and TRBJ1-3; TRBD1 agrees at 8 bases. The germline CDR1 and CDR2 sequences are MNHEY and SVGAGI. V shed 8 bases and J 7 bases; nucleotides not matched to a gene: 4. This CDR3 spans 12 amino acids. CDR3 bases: TGTGCCAGCTGGGACAGGTTGAACACCATATATTTT. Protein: CASWDRLNTIYF.

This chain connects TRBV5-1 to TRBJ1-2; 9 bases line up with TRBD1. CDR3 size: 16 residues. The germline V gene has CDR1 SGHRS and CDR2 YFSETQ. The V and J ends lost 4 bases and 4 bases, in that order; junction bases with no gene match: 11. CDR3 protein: CASSRTSGTGIYGYTF. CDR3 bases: TGCGCCAGCAGCCGAACTTCCGGGACAGGGATCTATGGCTACACCTTC. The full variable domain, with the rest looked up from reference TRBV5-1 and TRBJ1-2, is KAGVTQTPRYLIKTRGQQVTLSCSPISGHRSVSWYQQTPGQGLQFLFEYFSETQRNKGNFPGRFSGRQFSNSRSEMNVSTLELGDSALYLCASSRTSGTGIYGYTFGSGTRLTVV.

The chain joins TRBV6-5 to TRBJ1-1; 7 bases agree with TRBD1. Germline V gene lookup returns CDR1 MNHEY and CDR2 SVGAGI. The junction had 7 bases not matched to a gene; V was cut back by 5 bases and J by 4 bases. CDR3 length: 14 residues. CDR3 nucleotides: TGTGCCAGCAGTAGGTTAACAGGGGCCACTGAAGCTTTCTTT. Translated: CASSRLTGATEAFF.

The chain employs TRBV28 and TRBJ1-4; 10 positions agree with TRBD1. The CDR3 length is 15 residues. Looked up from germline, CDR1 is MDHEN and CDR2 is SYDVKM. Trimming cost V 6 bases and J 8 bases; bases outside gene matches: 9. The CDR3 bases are TGTGCCAGCAGACCCCGGACAGGGGGTAACGAAAAACTGTTTTTT. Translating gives CASRPRTGGNEKLFF.

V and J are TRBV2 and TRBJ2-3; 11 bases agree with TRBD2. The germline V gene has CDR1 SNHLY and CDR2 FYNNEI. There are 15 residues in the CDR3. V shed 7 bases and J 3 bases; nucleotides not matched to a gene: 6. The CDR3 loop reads CASNRVAGGTDTQYF. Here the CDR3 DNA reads TGTGCCAGCAATAGGGTAGCGGGGGGGACAGATACGCAGTATTTT.

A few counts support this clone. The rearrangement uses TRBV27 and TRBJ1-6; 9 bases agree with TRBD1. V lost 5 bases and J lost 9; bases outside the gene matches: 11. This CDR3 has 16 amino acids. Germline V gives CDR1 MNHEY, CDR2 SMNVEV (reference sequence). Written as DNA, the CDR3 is TGTGCCAGCAGTATCCACCGGGACAGGGTGGGTTCACCCCTCCACTTT. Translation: CASSIHRDRVGSPLHF.

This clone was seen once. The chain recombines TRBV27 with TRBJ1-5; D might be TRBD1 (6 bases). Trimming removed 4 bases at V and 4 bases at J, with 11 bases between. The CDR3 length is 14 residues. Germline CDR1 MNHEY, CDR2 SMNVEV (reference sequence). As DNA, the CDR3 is TGTGCCAGCAGTTCCCTGACAGGAAATCAGCCCCAGCATTTT. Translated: CASSSLTGNQPQHF.

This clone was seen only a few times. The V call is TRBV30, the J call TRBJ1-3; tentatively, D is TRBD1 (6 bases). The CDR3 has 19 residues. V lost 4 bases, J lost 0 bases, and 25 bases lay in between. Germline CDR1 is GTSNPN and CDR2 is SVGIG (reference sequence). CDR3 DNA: TGTGCCTGGATCGATAAAGGACAGATTAATTTTCGCTCTGGAAACACCATATATTTT. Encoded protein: CAWIDKGQINFRSGNTIYF.

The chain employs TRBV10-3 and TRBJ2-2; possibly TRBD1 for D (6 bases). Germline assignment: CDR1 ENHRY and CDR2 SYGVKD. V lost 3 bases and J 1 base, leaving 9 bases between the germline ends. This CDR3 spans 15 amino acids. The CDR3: CAISERTENTGELFF. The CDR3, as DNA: TGTGCCATCAGTGAACGGACAGAGAACACCGGGGAGCTGTTTTTT.